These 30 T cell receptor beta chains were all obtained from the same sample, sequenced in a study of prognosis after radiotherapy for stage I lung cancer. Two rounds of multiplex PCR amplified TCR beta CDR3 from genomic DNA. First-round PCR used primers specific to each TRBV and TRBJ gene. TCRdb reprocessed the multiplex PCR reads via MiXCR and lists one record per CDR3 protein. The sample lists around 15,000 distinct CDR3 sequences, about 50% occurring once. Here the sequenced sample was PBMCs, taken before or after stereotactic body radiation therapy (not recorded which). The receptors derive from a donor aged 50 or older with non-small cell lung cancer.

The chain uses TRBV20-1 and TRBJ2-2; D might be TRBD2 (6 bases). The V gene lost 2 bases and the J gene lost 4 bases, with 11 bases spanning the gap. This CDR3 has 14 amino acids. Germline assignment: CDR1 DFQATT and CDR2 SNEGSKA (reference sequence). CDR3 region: CSARISGSTGELFF. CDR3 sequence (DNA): TGCAGTGCTAGAATTAGCGGCTCCACCGGGGAGCTGTTTTTT.

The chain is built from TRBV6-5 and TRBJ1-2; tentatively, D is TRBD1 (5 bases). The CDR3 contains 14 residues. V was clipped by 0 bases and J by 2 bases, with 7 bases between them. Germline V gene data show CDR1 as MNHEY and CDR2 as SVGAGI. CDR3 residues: CASSYSPGNYGYTF. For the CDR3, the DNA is TGTGCCAGCAGTTACTCGCCAGGGAACTATGGCTACACCTTC.

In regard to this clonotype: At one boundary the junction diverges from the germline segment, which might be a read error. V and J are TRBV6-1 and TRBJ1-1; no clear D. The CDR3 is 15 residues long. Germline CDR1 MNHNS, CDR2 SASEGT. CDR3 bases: TGTGTCAGCATTCCAGGTCTGGGATCGGGCACTGAAGCTTTCTTT. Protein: CVSIPGLGSGTEAFF.

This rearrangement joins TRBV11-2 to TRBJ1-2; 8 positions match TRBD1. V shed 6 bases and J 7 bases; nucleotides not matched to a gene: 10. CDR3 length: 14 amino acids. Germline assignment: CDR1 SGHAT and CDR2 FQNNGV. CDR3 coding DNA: TGTGCCAGCAGATTCATTACAGGGGGACGTGGCTACACCTTC. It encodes CASRFITGGRGYTF.

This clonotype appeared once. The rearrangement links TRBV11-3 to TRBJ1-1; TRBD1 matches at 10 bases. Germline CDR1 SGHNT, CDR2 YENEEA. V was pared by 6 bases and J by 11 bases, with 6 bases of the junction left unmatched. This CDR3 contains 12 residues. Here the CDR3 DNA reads TGTGCCAGCAGTCCGGGACAGGGGAGCGCTTTCTTT. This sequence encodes CASSPGQGSAFF.

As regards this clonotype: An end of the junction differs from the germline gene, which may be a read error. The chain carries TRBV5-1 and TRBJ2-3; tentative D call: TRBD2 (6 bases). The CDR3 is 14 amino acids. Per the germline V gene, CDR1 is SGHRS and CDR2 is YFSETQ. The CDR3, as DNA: TGCGCCAGCAGATTGGAGGGGAACACAGATACGCAGTATTTT. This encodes CASRLEGNTDTQYF.

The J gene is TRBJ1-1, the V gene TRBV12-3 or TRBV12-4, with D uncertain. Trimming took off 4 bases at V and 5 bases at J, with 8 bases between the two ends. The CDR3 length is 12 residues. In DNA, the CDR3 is TGTGCCAGCAGTTCCTATGGAACTGAAGCTTTCTTT. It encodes CASSSYGTEAFF.

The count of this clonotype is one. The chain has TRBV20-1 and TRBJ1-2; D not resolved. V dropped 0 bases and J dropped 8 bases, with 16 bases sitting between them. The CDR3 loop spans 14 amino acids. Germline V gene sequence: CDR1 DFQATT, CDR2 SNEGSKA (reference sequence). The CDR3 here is CSARDPNGEGGYTF. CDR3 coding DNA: TGCAGTGCTAGAGACCCCAATGGGGAAGGGGGCTACACCTTC.

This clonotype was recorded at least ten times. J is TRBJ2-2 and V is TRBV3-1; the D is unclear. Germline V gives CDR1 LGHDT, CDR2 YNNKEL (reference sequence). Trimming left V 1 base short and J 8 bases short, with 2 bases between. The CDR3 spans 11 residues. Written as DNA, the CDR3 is TGTGCCAGCAGCCAAGTGGGGGAGCTGTTTTTT. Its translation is CASSQVGELFF.

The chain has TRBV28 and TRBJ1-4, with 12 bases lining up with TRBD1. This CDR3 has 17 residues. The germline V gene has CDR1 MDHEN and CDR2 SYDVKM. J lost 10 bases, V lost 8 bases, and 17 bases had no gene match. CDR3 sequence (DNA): TGTGCCAGCGATGTTTCCGGGACAGGGGGCCTCCAGGGAAAACTGTTTTTT. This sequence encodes CASDVSGTGGLQGKLFF.

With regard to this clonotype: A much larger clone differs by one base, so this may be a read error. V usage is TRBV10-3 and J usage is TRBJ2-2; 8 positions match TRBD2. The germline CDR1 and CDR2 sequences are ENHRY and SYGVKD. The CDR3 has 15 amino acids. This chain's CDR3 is CAISKVAGGTEELFF. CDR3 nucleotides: TGTGCCATCTCTAAGGTGGCGGGGGGCACCGAGGAGCTGTTTTTT.

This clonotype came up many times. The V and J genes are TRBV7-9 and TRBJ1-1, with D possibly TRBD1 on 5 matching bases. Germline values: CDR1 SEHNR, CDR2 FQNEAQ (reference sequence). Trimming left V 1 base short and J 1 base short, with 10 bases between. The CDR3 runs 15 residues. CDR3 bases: TGTGCCAGCAGCTTAGGTTGGGGCACGAACACTGAAGCTTTCTTT. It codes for CASSLGWGTNTEAFF.

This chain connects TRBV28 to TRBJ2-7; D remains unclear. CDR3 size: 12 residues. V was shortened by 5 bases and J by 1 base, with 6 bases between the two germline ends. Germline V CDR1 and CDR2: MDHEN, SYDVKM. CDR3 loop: CASSTISYEQYF. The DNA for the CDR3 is TGTGCCAGCAGTACCATTTCCTACGAGCAGTACTTC.

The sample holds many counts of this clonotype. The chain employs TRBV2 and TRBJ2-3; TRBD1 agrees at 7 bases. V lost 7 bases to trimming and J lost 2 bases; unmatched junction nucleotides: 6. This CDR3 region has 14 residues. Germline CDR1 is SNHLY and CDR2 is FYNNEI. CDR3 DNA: TGTGCCAGCATTCGGGGACAGATCACAGATACGCAGTATTTT. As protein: CASIRGQITDTQYF.

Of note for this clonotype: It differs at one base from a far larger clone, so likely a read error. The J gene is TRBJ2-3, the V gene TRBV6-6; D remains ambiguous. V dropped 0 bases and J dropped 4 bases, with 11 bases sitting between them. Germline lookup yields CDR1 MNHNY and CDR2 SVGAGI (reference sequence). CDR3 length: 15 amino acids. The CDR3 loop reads CASSYSFSMADTQYF. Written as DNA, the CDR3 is TGTGCCAGCAGTTACTCGTTTAGCATGGCAGATACGCAGTATTTT.

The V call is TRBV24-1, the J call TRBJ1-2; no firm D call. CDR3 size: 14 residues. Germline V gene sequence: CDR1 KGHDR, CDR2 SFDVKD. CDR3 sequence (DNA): TGTGTCCCCCCTAAGAGTAAGACTAACTATGGCTACACCTTC. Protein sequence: CVPPKSKTNYGYTF.

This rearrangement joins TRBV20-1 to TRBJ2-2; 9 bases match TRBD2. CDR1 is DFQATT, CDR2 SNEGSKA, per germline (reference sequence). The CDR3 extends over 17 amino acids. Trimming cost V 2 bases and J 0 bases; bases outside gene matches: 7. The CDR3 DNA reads TGCAGTGCTAGAATTAGCGGGGGACTTTCGAACACCGGGGAGCTGTTTTTT. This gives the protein CSARISGGLSNTGELFF.

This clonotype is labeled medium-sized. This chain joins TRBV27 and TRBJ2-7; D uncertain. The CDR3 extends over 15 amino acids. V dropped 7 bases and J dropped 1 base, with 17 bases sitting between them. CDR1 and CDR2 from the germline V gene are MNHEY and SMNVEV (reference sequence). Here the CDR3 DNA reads TGTGCCAGCACTCCTTCTTTAGGACCTTCCTACGAGCAGTACTTC. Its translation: CASTPSLGPSYEQYF.

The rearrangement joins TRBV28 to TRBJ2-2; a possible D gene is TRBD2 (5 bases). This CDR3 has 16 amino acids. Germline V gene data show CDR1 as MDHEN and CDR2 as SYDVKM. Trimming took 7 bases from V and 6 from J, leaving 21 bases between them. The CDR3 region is CASTEMDHRTAGELFF. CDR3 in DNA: TGTGCCAGCACTGAAATGGACCACCGGACTGCCGGGGAGCTGTTTTTT.

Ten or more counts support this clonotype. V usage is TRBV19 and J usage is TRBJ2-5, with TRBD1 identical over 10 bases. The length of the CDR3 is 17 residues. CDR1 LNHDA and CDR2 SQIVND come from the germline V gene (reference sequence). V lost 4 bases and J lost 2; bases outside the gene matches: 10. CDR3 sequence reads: CASSTFRQGARQETQYF. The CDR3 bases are TGTGCCAGTAGTACCTTCAGACAGGGGGCGCGGCAAGAGACCCAGTACTTC.

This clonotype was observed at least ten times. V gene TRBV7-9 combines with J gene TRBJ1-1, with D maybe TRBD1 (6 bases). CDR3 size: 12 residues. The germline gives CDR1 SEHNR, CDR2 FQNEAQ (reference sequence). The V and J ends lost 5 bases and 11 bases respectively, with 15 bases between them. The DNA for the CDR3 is TGTGCCAGCAGCCCGGAGGGGGTCGGCGCTTTCTTT. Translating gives CASSPEGVGAFF. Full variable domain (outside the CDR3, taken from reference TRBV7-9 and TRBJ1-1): DTGVSQNPRHKITKRGQNVTFRCDPISEHNRLYWYRQTLGQGPEFLTYFQNEAQLEKSRLLSDRFSAERPKGSFSTLEIQRTEQGDSAMYLCASSPEGVGAFFGQGTRLTVV.

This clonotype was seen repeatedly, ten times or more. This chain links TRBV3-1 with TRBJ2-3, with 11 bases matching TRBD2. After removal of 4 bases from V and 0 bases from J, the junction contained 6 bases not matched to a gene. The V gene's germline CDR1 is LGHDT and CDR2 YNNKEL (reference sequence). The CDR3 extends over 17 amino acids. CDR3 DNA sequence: TGTGCCAGCAGCCGGAGACTAGCGGGGCTTAGCACAGATACGCAGTATTTT. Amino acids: CASSRRLAGLSTDTQYF.

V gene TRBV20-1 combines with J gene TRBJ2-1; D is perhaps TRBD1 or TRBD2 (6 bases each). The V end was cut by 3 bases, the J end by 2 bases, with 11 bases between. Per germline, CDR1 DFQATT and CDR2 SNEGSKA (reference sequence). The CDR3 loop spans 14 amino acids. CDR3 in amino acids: CSASGGTTYNEQFF. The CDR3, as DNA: TGCAGTGCTAGCGGGGGCACCACCTACAATGAGCAGTTCTTC.

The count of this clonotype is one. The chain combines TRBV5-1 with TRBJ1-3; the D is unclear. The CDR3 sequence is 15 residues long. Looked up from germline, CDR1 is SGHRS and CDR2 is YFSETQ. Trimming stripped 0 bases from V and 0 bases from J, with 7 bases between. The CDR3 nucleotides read TGCGCCAGCAGCTTGGATTTTAGCTCTGGAAACACCATATATTTT. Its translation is CASSLDFSSGNTIYF.

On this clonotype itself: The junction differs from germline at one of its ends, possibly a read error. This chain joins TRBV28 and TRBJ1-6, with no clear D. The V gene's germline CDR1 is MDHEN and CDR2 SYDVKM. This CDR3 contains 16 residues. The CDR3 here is CDSTPKFQRRASPLHF. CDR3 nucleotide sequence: TGTGACAGCACTCCCAAATTCCAGCGGCGGGCTTCACCCCTCCACTTT. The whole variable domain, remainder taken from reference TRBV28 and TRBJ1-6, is DVKVTQSSRYLVKRTGEKVFLECVQDMDHENMFWYRQDPGLGLRLIYFSYDVKMKEKGDIPEGYSVSREKKERFSLILESASTNQTSMYLCDSTPKFQRRASPLHFGNGTRLTVT.

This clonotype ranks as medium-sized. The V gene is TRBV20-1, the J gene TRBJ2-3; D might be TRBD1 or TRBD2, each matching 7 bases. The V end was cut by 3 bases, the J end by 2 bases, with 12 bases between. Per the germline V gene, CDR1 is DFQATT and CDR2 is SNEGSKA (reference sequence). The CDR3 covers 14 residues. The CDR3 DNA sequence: TGCAGTGCTAGCCAGGGGGGGTCCACAGATACGCAGTATTTT. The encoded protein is CSASQGGSTDTQYF.

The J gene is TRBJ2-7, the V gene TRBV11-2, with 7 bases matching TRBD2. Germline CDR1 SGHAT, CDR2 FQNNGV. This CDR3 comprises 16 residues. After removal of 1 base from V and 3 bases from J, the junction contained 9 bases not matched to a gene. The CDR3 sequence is CASSLGGTTVGYEQYF. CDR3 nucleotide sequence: TGTGCCAGCAGCTTAGGAGGGACTACAGTAGGCTACGAGCAGTACTTC.

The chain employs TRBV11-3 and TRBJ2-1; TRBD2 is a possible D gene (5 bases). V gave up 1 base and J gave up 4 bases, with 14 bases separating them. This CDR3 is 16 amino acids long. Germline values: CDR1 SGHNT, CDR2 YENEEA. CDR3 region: CASSLGISGAYNEQFF. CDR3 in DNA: TGTGCCAGCAGCTTAGGCATCAGCGGAGCTTACAATGAGCAGTTCTTC.

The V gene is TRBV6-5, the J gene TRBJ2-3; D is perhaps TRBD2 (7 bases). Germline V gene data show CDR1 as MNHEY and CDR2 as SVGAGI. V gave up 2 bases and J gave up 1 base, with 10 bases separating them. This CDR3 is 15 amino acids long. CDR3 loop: CASSYVGGGTDTQYF. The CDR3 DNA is TGTGCCAGCAGTTACGTAGGGGGGGGCACAGATACGCAGTATTTT.

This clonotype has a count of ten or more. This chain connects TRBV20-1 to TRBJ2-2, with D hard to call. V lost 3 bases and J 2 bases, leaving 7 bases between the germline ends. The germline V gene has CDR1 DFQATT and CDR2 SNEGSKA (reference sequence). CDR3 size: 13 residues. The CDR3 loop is CSASILNTGELFF. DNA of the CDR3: TGCAGTGCTAGCATTTTAAACACCGGGGAGCTGTTTTTT.